Listed below are T cell receptor beta chains from one sample, sequenced in a study of OX40 agonist ivuxolimab in advanced cancers. Produced via immunoSEQ multiplex PCR; TCRdb's table is partial and in-frame only. The sample includes about 31,000 clones, 70% to 90% of them seen just once. The sample was CD4+ or CD8+ T cells sorted from blood, taken in a trial of the OX40 agonist ivuxolimab. The receptors were gathered from an adult with an advanced solid tumor such as melanoma, head and neck, liver or kidney cancer. Each CDR3 is given with its conserved first and last residue. D genes are given only for firm matches. Size is omitted from some rows. Given values are once, few, many or a class for expanded clones.

D gene	J gene	clone size	V gene	CDR3 DNA	CDR3 protein
-	TRBJ2-7	-	TRBV7-6	TGTGCCAGCAGCTTAGGGACTGCTTACGAGCAGTACTTC	CASSLGTAYEQYF
-	TRBJ1-1	-	TRBV27	TGTGCCAGCTCCCCGGGGGGCGCGGGCACTGAAGCTTTCTTT	CASSPGGAGTEAFF
-	TRBJ1-6	-	TRBV4-3	TGCGCCAGCAGCCAAGAACACCAGGGTGGTTCTTCACCCCTCCACTTT	CASSQEHQGGSSPLHF
TRBD1	TRBJ2-7	-	TRBV27	TGTGCCAGCAGCAACAGGGGGCTCCTCTACGAGCAGTACTTC	CASSNRGLLYEQYF
-	TRBJ1-4	-	TRBV7-9	TGTGCCAGCAGCAAAGTAGTAGGGTTGAATGAAAAACTGTTTTTT	CASSKVVGLNEKLFF
-	TRBJ1-5	-	TRBV11-2	TGTGCCAGCAGCTTACGGGGGGGCAATCAGCCCCAGCATTTT	CASSLRGGNQPQHF
TRBD1	TRBJ2-7	-	TRBV4-1	TGCGCCAGCAGCCAGGACAGGGTCTACGAGCAGTACTTC	CASSQDRVYEQYF
TRBD1	TRBJ2-1	-	TRBV7-3	TGTGCCAGCAGCTACGGGGACAGGGGGCCCGATGAGCAGTTCTTC	CASSYGDRGPDEQFF
TRBD1	TRBJ2-4	-	TRBV25-1	TGTGCCAGCAGTGATCCCCGGGACAGGGGGCAGGACATTCAGTACTTC	CASSDPRDRGQDIQYF
-	TRBJ2-2	-	TRBV7-6	TGTGCCAGCAGCCCCAAAATAGCTGGTGTCCTTAACACCGGGGAGCTGTTTTTT	CASSPKIAGVLNTGELFF
TRBD1	TRBJ1-2	-	TRBV7-9	TGTGCCAGCAGATACGGACAGGAGTATGGCTACACCTTC	CASRYGQEYGYTF
-	TRBJ2-7	-	TRBV5-1	TGCGCCAGCAGCTTGGGGAGCTCCTACGAGCAGTACTTC	CASSLGSSYEQYF
-	TRBJ2-1	-	TRBV11-2	TGTGCCAGCAGCTTAAGTTGGGCGGGGACTGGGGATGAGCAGTTCTTC	CASSLSWAGTGDEQFF
-	TRBJ2-7	once	TRBV19	TGTGCCAGTACATCGGGGGTCACCTACGAGCAGTACTTC	CASTSGVTYEQYF
-	TRBJ2-5	-	TRBV5-6	TGTGCCAGCAGTTGGGGACCTGGGGAGACCCAGTACTTC	CASSWGPGETQYF
TRBD2	TRBJ2-3	-	TRBV27	TGTGCCAGCAGTTTATGGACTAGCGGGGGACTCACAGATACGCAGTATTTT	CASSLWTSGGLTDTQYF
-	TRBJ2-2	-	TRBV28	TGTGCCAGCAGTTTACTCGGGTTTACCGGGGAGCTGTTTTTT	CASSLLGFTGELFF
-	TRBJ1-1	-	TRBV11-2	TGTGCCAGCAGCTTGGGCACTGAAGCTTTCTTT	CASSLGTEAFF
-	TRBJ2-3	-	TRBV6-6	TGTGCCAGCAGTTCGCCGGCGCCCACAGATACGCAGTATTTT	CASSSPAPTDTQYF
-	TRBJ2-7	-	TRBV5-5	TGTGCCAGCAGCCACCCCCAAGGGATCAATATGTACGAGCAGTACTTC	CASSHPQGINMYEQYF
-	TRBJ2-1	once	TRBV30	TGTGCCTGGGCTGCAGACTACAATGAGCAGTTCTTC	CAWAADYNEQFF
TRBD1	TRBJ1-5	-	TRBV4-1	TGCGCCAGCAGCCAAGTCCTACAGGGGAGTCAGCCCCAGCATTTT	CASSQVLQGSQPQHF